The entry that follows covers one T cell receptor beta chain sequence. This CDR3 is 14 amino acids long. The V and J ends lost 5 bases and 8 bases respectively, with 18 bases between them. Germline loops: CDR1 MGHRA, CDR2 YSYEKL. The data belong to a study of CDR3 diversity in severe acne. Each CDR3 protein is one row after TCRdb ran MiXCR on the PCR reads. There are more than 85,000 distinct CDR3 sequences in the sample; around 47% occur only once, and around 10% lies in the top ten. This sequence was found in a male donor with severe acne vulgaris. Sequenced sample: blood. The chain combines TRBV4-1 with TRBJ1-2; maybe TRBD1 (5 bases). CDR3: CASSDDRLLRGYTF. CDR3 nucleotide sequence: TGCGCCAGCAGCGATGACAGATTATTGAGAGGCTACACCTTC.